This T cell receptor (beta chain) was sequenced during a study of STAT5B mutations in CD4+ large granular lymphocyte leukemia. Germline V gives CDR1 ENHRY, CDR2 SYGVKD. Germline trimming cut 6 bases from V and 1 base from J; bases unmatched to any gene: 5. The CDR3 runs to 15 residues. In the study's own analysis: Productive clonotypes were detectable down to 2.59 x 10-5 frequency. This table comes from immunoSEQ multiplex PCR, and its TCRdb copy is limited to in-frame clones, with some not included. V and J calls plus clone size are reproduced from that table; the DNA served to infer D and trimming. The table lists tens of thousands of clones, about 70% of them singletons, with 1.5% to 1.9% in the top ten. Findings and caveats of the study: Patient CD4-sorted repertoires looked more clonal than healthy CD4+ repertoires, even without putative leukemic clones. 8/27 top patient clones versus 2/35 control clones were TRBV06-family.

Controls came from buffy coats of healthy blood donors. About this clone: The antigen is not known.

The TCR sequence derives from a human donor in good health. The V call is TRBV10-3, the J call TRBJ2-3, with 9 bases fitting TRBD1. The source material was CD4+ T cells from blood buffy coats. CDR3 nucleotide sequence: TGTGCCATCAGGAACAGGGGGCTAGGCACAGATACGCAGTATTTT. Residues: CAIRNRGLGTDTQYF.